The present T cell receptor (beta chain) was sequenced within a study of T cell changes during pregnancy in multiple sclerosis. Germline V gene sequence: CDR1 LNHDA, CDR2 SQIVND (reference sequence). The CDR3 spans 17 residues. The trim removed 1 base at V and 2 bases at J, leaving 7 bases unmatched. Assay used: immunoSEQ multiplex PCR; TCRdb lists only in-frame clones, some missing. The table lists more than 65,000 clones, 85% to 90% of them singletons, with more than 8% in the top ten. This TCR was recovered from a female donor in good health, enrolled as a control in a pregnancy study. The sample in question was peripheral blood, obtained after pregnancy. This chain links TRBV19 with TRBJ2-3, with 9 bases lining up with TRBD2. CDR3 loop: CASSIGWVAGATDTQYF. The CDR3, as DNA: TGTGCCAGTAGTATAGGCTGGGTAGCGGGGGCCACAGATACGCAGTATTTT.